A selection of T cell receptor beta chains follows, all from one sample in a study of T cells in Graves' hyperthyroidism and ophthalmopathy. TCRdb ran MiXCR on the multiplex PCR reads and lists one entry per CDR3 protein. The sample has over 350,000 distinct CDR3 sequences; more than 12% are singletons. The sample was blood. Receptors originate from a man aged 45-65 years with Graves' ophthalmopathy. Each CDR3 is given with its conserved first and last residue. D genes are given only for firm matches. Not every row has a clone size; where given, it reads once, few, many or a size class.

clone_size	j_call	d_call	v_call	cdr3_aa	cdr3_nt
few	TRBJ2-1	TRBD2	TRBV5-6	CASSLLLAGNEQFF	TGTGCCAGCAGCTTGTTACTAGCGGGTAATGAGCAGTTCTTC
NA	TRBJ1-4	NA	TRBV5-4	CAGSRRQSSDEKLFF	TGTGCCGGCAGCCGCCGACAGTCTTCGGATGAAAAACTGTTTTTT
many	TRBJ1-2	NA	TRBV27	CASSFGANYGYTF	TGTGCCAGCAGTTTCGGAGCTAACTATGGCTACACCTTC
NA	TRBJ1-2	TRBD1	TRBV5-4	CASSWGQDVLLGGYTF	TGTGCCAGCAGCTGGGGACAGGATGTCTTGCTTGGCGGCTACACCTTC
many	TRBJ2-1	TRBD1	TRBV28	CASSFHGQDNEQFF	TGTGCCAGCAGTTTTCACGGACAGGACAATGAGCAGTTCTTC
many	TRBJ1-1	TRBD1	TRBV19	CASTRKLAVNIVGTGLFRTEAFF	TGTGCCAGCACCAGGAAATTGGCAGTTAACATTGTGGGGACAGGGTTGTTTCGCACTGAAGCTTTCTTT
many	TRBJ1-1	NA	TRBV2	CASSEDVEAFF	TGTGCCAGCAGTGAGGACGTTGAAGCTTTCTTT
NA	TRBJ1-2	NA	TRBV10-3	CAISVTEGNYGYTF	TGTGCCATCAGCGTGACAGAGGGGAACTATGGCTACACCTTC
many	TRBJ2-5	NA	TRBV30	CAWEKLAGETQYF	TGTGCCTGGGAGAAACTAGCCGGAGAGACCCAGTACTTC
many	TRBJ1-1	NA	TRBV12-3/TRBV12-4	CASSPLRGSGTEAFF	TGTGCCAGCAGTCCCCTCCGGGGCTCGGGCACTGAAGCTTTCTTT
few	TRBJ1-2	NA	TRBV27	CASSLKAPGSAYGYTF	TGTGCCAGCAGTTTAAAAGCCCCAGGATCTGCCTATGGCTACACCTTC
few	TRBJ2-1	TRBD2	TRBV20-1	CSAKTSGSTNEQFF	TGCAGTGCCAAAACTAGCGGGAGTACCAATGAGCAGTTCTTC
NA	TRBJ1-3	NA	TRBV4-1	CASSPGDGSGNTIYF	TGCGCCAGCAGCCCCGGGGACGGCTCTGGAAACACCATATATTTT